This T cell receptor beta chain was recovered during a study of early T cells in non-severe SARS-CoV-2 infection. The CDR3 totals 15 residues. V trimming: 3 bases; J trimming: 3 bases; junction bases outside the gene matches: 5. This clonotype was counted at least ten times. Its antigen is undetermined. Each CDR3 protein gets one entry after TCRdb re-called the 5' RACE reads with MiXCR. The table lists about 56,000 distinct CDR3 sequences, about 11% of them singletons. The study, taken as a whole, reports: Sequences matched to VDJdb favored anti-spike CD8 responses, while private and CD4 specificities were missed.

The specimen was whole blood. The V call is TRBV12-3 or TRBV12-4, the J call TRBJ1-5, with 7 bases aligning to TRBD1. The sequence was obtained from an adult who was a healthcare worker with PCR-confirmed SARS-CoV-2 infection or an uninfected control (not recorded which). As DNA, the CDR3 is TGTGCCAGCAGTTTGGATGACAGGGTCAATCAGCCCCAGCATTTT. It yields the protein CASSLDDRVNQPQHF.